This TCR beta chain appears in the sequencing data of a study of Graves' ophthalmopathy and Graves' hyperthyroidism. Study findings and constraints: Sensitivity of about 70% and specificity of about 72% were achieved by the model that predicted ophthalmopathy progression. Ophthalmopathy and stable hyperthyroidism were discriminated by a 13-signature model, with approximately 88% sensitivity and 80% to 84% specificity.

The V end lost 5 bases, the J end lost 8 bases, and 10 bases lay between the germline ends. The CDR3 sequence is 13 residues long. The germline V gene has CDR1 ENHRY and CDR2 SYGVKD. Amplification of the TCR beta CDR3 regions used RNA transcripts (as template). First-round RT-PCR relied on HTBI primers, and a second-round multiplex PCR came next. TCRdb passed the multiplex PCR reads through MiXCR, listing each CDR3 protein once. Of almost 750,000 distinct CDR3 sequences in the sample, roughly two fifths were seen once. Notes on this clonotype: Antigen unknown. A much bigger clone sits one base away, suggesting this may be a read error.

Source material: peripheral blood. The TCR comes from an adult man with Graves' ophthalmopathy. The chain joins TRBV10-3 to TRBJ1-6; weak D call: TRBD1 (5 bases). The CDR3 nucleotides read TGTGCCATCAGTCCTGGGGCTGATTCACCCCTCCACTTT. It codes for CAISPGADSPLHF.